This entry describes one TCR beta chain. This sample stems from a study of T cell changes during pregnancy in multiple sclerosis. V was pared by 2 bases and J by 7 bases, with 6 bases of the junction left unmatched. The CDR3 is 15 amino acids. Germline CDR1 reads SNHLY; CDR2 reads FYNNEI. Method: immunoSEQ multiplex PCR; TCRdb's copy keeps in-frame clones and lacks some. This sample yields tens of thousands of clones, of which around 92% are seen a single time; about 2% belongs to the top ten. The TCR originated in a female donor with multiple sclerosis, enrolled in a pregnancy study. The V gene is TRBV2, the J gene TRBJ1-5, with 9 bases lining up with TRBD1. The specimen was peripheral blood, collected after pregnancy. CDR3 bases: TGTGCCAGCAGTGAAATGGGGACAGGGCACCAGCCCCAGCATTTT. As protein: CASSEMGTGHQPQHF. The full variable domain, in which reference TRBV2 and TRBJ1-5 provide the parts outside the CDR3, is EPEVTQTPSHQVTQMGQEVILRCVPISNHLYFYWYRQILGQKVEFLVSFYNNEISEKSEIFDDQFSVERPDGSNFTLKIRSTKLEDSAMYFCASSEMGTGHQPQHFGDGTRLSIL.